This T cell receptor beta chain was captured by sequencing in a study of T cells after yellow fever vaccination. Study-level findings and limits: Researchers report a weaker secondary response that nonetheless peaked faster, day 5 versus 15.

Germline lookup yields CDR1 DFQATT and CDR2 SNEGSKA (reference sequence). The length of the CDR3 is 13 residues. The trim removed 5 bases at V and 6 bases at J, leaving 7 bases unmatched. This clonotype was detected many times. What it binds is not known. TCRdb called the 5' RACE reads again in MiXCR, with one record for every CDR3 protein. The sample holds roughly 140,000 distinct CDR3 sequences, about 8% seen once. This TCR was recovered from a young man who received the YFV17D yellow fever vaccine. V gene TRBV20-1 combines with J gene TRBJ2-3, with 8 bases matching TRBD2. Specimen: CD4+ T cells sorted from PBMCs, collected 5 days after the yellow fever booster vaccination. The CDR3 sequence: CSAGSGSWDTQYF. In nucleotides, the CDR3 is TGCAGTGCTGGGAGCGGGAGTTGGGATACGCAGTATTTT.